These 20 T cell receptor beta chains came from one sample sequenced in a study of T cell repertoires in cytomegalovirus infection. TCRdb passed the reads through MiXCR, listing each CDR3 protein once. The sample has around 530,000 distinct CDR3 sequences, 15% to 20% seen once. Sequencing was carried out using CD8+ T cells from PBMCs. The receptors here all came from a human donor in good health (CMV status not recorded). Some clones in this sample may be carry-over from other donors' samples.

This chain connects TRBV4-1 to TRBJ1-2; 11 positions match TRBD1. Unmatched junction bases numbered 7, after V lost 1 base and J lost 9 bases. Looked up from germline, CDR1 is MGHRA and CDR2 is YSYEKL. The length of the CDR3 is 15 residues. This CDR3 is CASSQAGTGGRRYTF. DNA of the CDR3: TGCGCCAGCAGCCAAGCCGGGACAGGGGGTAGGCGCTACACCTTC.

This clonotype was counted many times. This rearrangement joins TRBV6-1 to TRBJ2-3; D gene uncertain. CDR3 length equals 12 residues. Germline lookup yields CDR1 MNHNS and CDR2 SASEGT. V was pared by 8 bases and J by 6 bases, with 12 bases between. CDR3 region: CASQVRGDTQYF. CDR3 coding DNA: TGTGCCAGCCAAGTAAGAGGTGATACGCAGTATTTT.

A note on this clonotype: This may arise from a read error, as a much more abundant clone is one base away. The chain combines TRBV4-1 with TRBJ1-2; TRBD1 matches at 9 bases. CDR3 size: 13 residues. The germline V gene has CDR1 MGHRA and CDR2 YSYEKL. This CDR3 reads CDSSPGTGHGYTF. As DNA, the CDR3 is TGCGACAGCAGCCCTGGGACAGGGCATGGCTACACCTTC.

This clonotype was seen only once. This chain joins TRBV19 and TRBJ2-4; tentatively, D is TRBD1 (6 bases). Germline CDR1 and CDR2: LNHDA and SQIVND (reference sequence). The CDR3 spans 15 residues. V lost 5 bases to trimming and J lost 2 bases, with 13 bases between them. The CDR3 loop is CASSGAGESKNIQYF. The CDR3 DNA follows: TGTGCCAGTAGTGGGGCAGGGGAATCCAAAAACATTCAGTACTTC.

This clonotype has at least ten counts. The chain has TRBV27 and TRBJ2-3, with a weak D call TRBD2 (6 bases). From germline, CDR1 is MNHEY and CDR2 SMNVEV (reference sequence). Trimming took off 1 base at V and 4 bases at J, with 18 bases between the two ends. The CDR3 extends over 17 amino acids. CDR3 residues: CASSLFAGPFEADTQYF. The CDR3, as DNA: TGTGCCAGCAGTTTATTCGCGGGACCTTTCGAAGCAGATACGCAGTATTTT.

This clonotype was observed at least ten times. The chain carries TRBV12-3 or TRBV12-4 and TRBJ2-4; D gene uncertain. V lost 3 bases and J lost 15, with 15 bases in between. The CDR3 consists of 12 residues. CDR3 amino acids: CASSFRPHSLYF. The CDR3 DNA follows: TGTGCCAGCAGTTTCAGACCCCATTCACTGTACTTC.

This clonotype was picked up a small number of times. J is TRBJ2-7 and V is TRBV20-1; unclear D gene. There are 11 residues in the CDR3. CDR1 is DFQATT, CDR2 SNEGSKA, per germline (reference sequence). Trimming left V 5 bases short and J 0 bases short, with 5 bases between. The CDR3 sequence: CSAPHSYEQYF. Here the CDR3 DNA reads TGCAGTGCTCCTCACTCCTACGAGCAGTACTTC.

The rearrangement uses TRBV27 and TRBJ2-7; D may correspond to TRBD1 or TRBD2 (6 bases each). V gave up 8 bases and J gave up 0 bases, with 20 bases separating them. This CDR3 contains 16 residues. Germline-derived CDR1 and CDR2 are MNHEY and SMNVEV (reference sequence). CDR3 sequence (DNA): TGTGCCAGCCGGGGGCTGGGCTGTGGGCCCTCCTACGAGCAGTACTTC. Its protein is CASRGLGCGPSYEQYF.

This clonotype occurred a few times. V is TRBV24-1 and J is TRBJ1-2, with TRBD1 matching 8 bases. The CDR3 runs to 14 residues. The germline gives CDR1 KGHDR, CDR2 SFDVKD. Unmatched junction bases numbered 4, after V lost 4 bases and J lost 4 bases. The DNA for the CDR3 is TGTGCCACCAGTGACGCTGGACAGGGCTATGGCTACACCTTC. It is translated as CATSDAGQGYGYTF.

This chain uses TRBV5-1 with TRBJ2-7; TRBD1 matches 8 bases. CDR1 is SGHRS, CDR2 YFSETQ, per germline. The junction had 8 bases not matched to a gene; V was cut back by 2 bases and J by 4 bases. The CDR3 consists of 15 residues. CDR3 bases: TGCGCCAGCAGCTTAGGAAGGACAGGGTCGTACGAGCAGTACTTC. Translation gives CASSLGRTGSYEQYF.

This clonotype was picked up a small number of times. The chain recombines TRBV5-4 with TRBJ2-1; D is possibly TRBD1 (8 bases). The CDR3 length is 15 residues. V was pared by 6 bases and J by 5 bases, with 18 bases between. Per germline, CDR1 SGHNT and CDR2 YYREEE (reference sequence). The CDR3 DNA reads TGTGCCAGCATAGACACAGGGGGACTAAACAATGAGCAGTTCTTC. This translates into CASIDTGGLNNEQFF.

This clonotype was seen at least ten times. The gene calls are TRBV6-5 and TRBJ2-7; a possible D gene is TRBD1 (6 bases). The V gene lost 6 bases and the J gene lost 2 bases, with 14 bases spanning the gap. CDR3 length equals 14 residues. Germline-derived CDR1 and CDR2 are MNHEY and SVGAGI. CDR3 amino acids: CASSLRTDAYEQYF. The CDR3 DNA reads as TGTGCCAGCAGCCTAAGGACAGATGCCTACGAGCAGTACTTC.

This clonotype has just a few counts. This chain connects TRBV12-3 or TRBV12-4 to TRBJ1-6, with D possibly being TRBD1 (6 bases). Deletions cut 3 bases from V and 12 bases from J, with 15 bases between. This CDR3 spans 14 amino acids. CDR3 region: CASSLGGEGGPLHF. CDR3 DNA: TGTGCCAGCAGTTTGGGAGGGGAGGGGGGACCCCTCCACTTT.

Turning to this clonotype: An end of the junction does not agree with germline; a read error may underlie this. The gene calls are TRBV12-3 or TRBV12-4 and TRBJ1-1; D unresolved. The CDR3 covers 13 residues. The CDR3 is CAITFGLKTEAFF. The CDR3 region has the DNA TGTGCCATCACATTTGGATTGAAAACTGAAGCTTTCTTT.

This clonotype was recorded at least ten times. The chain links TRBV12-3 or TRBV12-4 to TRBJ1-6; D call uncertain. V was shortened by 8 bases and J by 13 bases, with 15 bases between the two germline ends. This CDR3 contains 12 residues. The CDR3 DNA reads TGTGCCAGCGGGCTAGGTGGGTCCCCCCTCCACTTT. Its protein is CASGLGGSPLHF.

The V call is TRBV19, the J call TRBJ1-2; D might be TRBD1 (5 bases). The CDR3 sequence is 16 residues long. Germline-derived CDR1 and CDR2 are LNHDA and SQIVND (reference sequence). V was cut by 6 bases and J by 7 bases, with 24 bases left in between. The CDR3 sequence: CASRPRGLGGRSGYTF. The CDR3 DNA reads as TGTGCCAGTAGGCCTCGGGGCTTGGGGGGTCGGAGTGGCTACACCTTC.

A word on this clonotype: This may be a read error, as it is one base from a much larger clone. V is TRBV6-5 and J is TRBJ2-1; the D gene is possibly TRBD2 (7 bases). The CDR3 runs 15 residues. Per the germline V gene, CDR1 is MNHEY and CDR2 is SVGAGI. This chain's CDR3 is CASSYGGGSYNVQFF. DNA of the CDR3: TGTGCCAGCAGTTACGGCGGGGGCTCCTACAATGTGCAGTTCTTC.

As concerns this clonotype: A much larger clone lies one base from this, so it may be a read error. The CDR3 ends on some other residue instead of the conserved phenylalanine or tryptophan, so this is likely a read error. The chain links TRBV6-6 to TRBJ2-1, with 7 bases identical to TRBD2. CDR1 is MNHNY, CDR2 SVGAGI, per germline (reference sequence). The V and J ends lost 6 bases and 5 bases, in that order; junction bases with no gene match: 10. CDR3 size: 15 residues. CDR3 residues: CASRLDSGFNNEQFL. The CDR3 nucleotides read TGTGCCAGCAGGCTGGATAGCGGGTTCAACAATGAGCAGTTCTTA.

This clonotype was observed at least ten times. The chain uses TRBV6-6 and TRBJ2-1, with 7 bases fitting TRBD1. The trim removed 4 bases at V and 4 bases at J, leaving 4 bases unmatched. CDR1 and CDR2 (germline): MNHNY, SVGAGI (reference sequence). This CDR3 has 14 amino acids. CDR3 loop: CASSFRDRYNEQFF. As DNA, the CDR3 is TGTGCCAGCAGTTTCCGGGACAGATACAATGAGCAGTTCTTC.

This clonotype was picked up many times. As DNA, the CDR3 is TGTGCCAGCAGTTTAGGACTAAGCGGAGATCTCCCCGAGACCCAGTACTTC. It codes for CASSLGLSGDLPETQYF. The chain recombines TRBV12-3 or TRBV12-4 with TRBJ2-5, with D maybe TRBD2 (5 bases). Trimming took off 1 base at V and 5 bases at J, with 20 bases between the two ends. The CDR3 is made up of 17 amino acids.